This is a list of T cell receptor beta chains from one sample in a study of shared clonotypes between healthy human individuals. The method was immunoSEQ multiplex PCR; TCRdb's version includes in-frame clones alone and lacks a portion of them. The top ten hold under 2% of the sample, which has about 2.1 million clones, about 94% seen once. The sample was naive CD8+ T cells from PBMCs. Receptor source: a young man in good health. Some clones in this sample may be carry-over from other donors' samples. CDR3s include the opening cysteine and the closing phenylalanine or tryptophan. The D gene is left open where the match is weak. Size is stated for part of the rows, as once, few or many counts, or as a class when the clone is expanded.

-	TRBV2	-	15	TRBJ2-5	CASSESDGGQETQYF	TGTGCCAGCAGTGAAAGTGACGGCGGCCAAGAGACCCAGTACTTC
-	TRBV4-1	-	12	TRBJ2-3	CASSHHGDTQYF	TGCGCCAGCAGCCACCATGGAGATACGCAGTATTTT
TRBD1	TRBV27	once	14	TRBJ2-7	CASSPGQGAAGQYF	TGTGCCAGCAGCCCGGGACAGGGGGCCGCGGGGCAGTACTTC
-	TRBV27	-	16	TRBJ2-7	CASSGLGGQSVHEQYF	TGTGCCAGCAGTGGGTTGGGCGGGCAGAGTGTCCACGAGCAGTACTTC
-	TRBV10-3	once	15	TRBJ1-5	CAISEGSGWDQPQHF	TGTGCCATCAGTGAGGGCTCAGGGTGGGATCAGCCCCAGCATTTT
-	TRBV5-1	-	13	TRBJ1-1	CASSFGLGTEAFF	TGCGCCAGCAGCTTTGGACTGGGCACTGAAGCTTTCTTT
-	TRBV5-8	once	11	TRBJ2-1	CASSLTVEQFF	TGTGCCAGCAGCTTGACAGTAGAGCAGTTCTTC
-	TRBV12-1	-	18	TRBJ2-7	CASSFAPSGTPVAYEQYF	TGTGCCAGCAGCTTTGCCCCTAGCGGGACCCCTGTCGCCTACGAGCAGTACTTC
-	TRBV7-3	-	16	TRBJ1-3	CASSETGFSSGNTIYF	TGTGCCAGCAGCGAAACAGGTTTTTCTTCTGGAAACACCATATATTTT
-	TRBV5-1	once	15	TRBJ1-2	CASSPEAPPSYGYTF	TGCGCCAGCAGCCCGGAGGCACCTCCTAGCTATGGCTACACCTTC
TRBD2	TRBV27	-	14	TRBJ2-7	CASSRGRTSYEQYF	TGTGCCAGCAGTCGCGGGAGAACTTCCTACGAGCAGTACTTC
TRBD1	TRBV7-3	-	15	TRBJ2-1	CASSLRSGTVNEQFF	TGTGCCAGCAGCTTAAGGTCCGGGACAGTCAATGAGCAGTTCTTC
-	TRBV5-5	-	16	TRBJ1-5	CASSLAVIGNEQPQHF	TGTGCCAGCAGCTTGGCTGTCATAGGGAATGAACAGCCCCAGCATTTT
TRBD2	TRBV5-1	-	16	TRBJ2-7	CASSKTGGSYSYEQYF	TGCGCCAGCAGCAAAACCGGGGGGAGTTACTCCTACGAGCAGTACTTC
-	TRBV18	-	12	TRBJ1-1	CASSPVPPEAFF	TGTGCCAGCTCACCCGTCCCCCCTGAAGCTTTCTTT
TRBD1	TRBV7-9	-	14	TRBJ2-7	CASSSGGPLYEQYF	TGTGCCAGCAGCTCAGGGGGCCCTCTCTACGAGCAGTACTTC
-	TRBV29-1	-	11	TRBJ2-1	CSIGIGNEQFF	TGCAGCATAGGGATAGGGAATGAGCAGTTCTTC
-	TRBV7-9	once	13	TRBJ1-2	CASSSGGTDGYTF	TGTGCCAGCAGCTCGGGGGGGACGGATGGCTACACCTTC
TRBD2	TRBV10-2	once	15	TRBJ2-3	CASSVGPSGSGTQYF	TGCGCCAGCAGTGTAGGCCCTAGCGGGAGTGGCACGCAGTATTTT
-	TRBV27	-	15	TRBJ1-5	CASSSAGYSNQPQHF	TGTGCCAGCAGTTCCGCCGGATATAGCAATCAGCCCCAGCATTTT
-	TRBV27	-	13	TRBJ2-7	CASSWVNGYEQYF	TGTGCCAGCAGTTGGGTTAACGGCTACGAGCAGTACTTC
-	TRBV7-8	-	12	TRBJ2-1	CASSLTTAEQFF	TGTGCCAGCAGCTTAACGACGGCTGAGCAGTTCTTC
TRBD2	TRBV7-3	once	18	TRBJ2-1	CASSLEGGTSGILGEQFF	TGTGCCAGCAGCTTGGAGGGTGGGACTAGCGGGATTCTTGGTGAGCAGTTCTTC
TRBD2	TRBV30	-	15	TRBJ2-1	CAWRDRLAVYNEQFF	TGTGCCTGGAGAGACCGACTAGCGGTCTACAATGAGCAGTTCTTC
-	TRBV7-9	-	16	TRBJ1-2	CASSPSKVGGAFGYTF	TGTGCCAGCAGCCCATCCAAAGTGGGGGGGGCCTTTGGCTACACCTTC
TRBD2	TRBV9	-	15	TRBJ2-1	CASSVGAGGYNEQFF	TGTGCCAGCAGCGTAGGAGCGGGGGGGTACAATGAGCAGTTCTTC
-	TRBV6-1	once	16	TRBJ2-7	CASSEGAGQPPSEQYF	TGTGCCAGCAGTGAAGGCGCGGGACAGCCACCTTCCGAGCAGTACTTC
TRBD2	TRBV7-9	-	15	TRBJ2-1	CASSLARGRADEQFF	TGTGCCAGCAGCTTAGCCCGCGGGAGGGCCGATGAGCAGTTCTTC
TRBD1	TRBV13	-	15	TRBJ1-1	CASSLGGTGDTEAFF	TGTGCCAGCAGCTTAGGAGGGACAGGGGACACTGAAGCTTTCTTT
TRBD1	TRBV7-9	-	16	TRBJ2-2	CASTALQGTNTGELFF	TGTGCCAGCACCGCATTACAGGGGACGAACACCGGGGAGCTGTTTTTT
-	TRBV28	-	13	TRBJ1-1	CASYLGRNTEAFF	TGTGCCAGCTACCTCGGGCGGAACACTGAAGCTTTCTTT
TRBD2	TRBV6-5	-	14	TRBJ2-1	CASRTSGLLNEQFF	TGTGCCAGCAGAACTAGCGGACTTTTAAATGAGCAGTTCTTC
-	TRBV7-8	-	16	TRBJ1-3	CASSLAHVDSGNTIYF	TGTGCCAGCAGCTTAGCGCACGTAGACTCTGGAAACACCATATATTTT
TRBD1	TRBV19	few	15	TRBJ1-5	CASSLTWTGPQPQHF	TGTGCCAGTAGCCTAACTTGGACAGGGCCGCAGCCCCAGCATTTT
TRBD1	TRBV28	-	13	TRBJ1-1	CASTFGQGVEAFF	TGTGCCAGCACCTTTGGACAGGGTGTTGAAGCTTTCTTT
-	TRBV6-5	-	15	TRBJ2-2	CASSTSRDATGELFF	TGTGCCAGCAGTACCTCTAGGGACGCGACCGGGGAGCTGTTTTTT
-	TRBV6-1	-	14	TRBJ2-1	CASSVGTPRNEQFF	TGTGCCAGCAGTGTAGGAACCCCTAGGAATGAGCAGTTCTTC